These 22 T cell receptor beta chains came from one sample sequenced in a study of blood T cell repertoires in COVID-19. Sequencing used immunoSEQ multiplex PCR; TCRdb keeps in-frame clones, though not all of them. The data hold 360,000 or so clones, with about 90% observed a single time. The sample comprised peripheral blood. The receptors were gathered from a man younger than 30 with active or convalescent COVID-19.

The V and J genes are TRBV19 and TRBJ1-5, with a tentative D call TRBD1 (6 bases). Trimming took 8 bases from V and 2 from J, leaving 13 bases between them. Germline-derived CDR1 and CDR2 are LNHDA and SQIVND (reference sequence). This CDR3 region has 14 residues. CDR3 sequence reads: CASWDNTGNQPQHF. CDR3 in DNA: TGTGCCAGTTGGGACAATACAGGCAATCAGCCCCAGCATTTT.

V and J are TRBV24-1 and TRBJ1-2; D ambiguous. Germline V gene data show CDR1 as KGHDR and CDR2 as SFDVKD. The CDR3 consists of 13 residues. V was shortened by 8 bases and J by 4 bases, with 13 bases between the two germline ends. CDR3 in amino acids: CATTPPGPYGYTF. The CDR3 bases are TGTGCCACCACCCCCCCGGGTCCCTATGGCTACACCTTC.

The J gene is TRBJ2-3, the V gene TRBV3-1 (or the pseudogene TRBV3-2); TRBD1 matches 8 bases. The J segment lost 0 bases and the V segment lost 1 base, leaving 12 bases of the junction unmatched. The CDR3 covers 19 residues. Germline CDR1 and CDR2: LGHDT and YNNKEL (reference sequence). CDR3 coding DNA: TGTGCCAGCAGCCAAGTTCGACAGGGGTTCCCACCTAGCACAGATACGCAGTATTTT. Translation: CASSQVRQGFPPSTDTQYF.

The V call is TRBV6-1, the J call TRBJ2-1; weak D call: TRBD1 (5 bases). This CDR3 contains 18 residues. Germline V lookup: CDR1 MNHNS, CDR2 SASEGT. V lost 4 bases to trimming and J lost 0 bases, with 19 bases between them. DNA of the CDR3: TGTGCCAGCAGTGGGGGCGTACGTTTCCGAAGCTCCTACAATGAGCAGTTCTTC. Protein product: CASSGGVRFRSSYNEQFF.

V is TRBV4-2 and J is TRBJ2-3, with 7 positions matching TRBD1. CDR1 and CDR2 from the germline V gene are LGHNA and YNFKEQ. This CDR3 has 15 residues. Trimming removed 1 base from V and 4 bases from J; junction bases left unmatched: 5. The CDR3 DNA reads as TGTGCCAGCAGCCAAGTTATGCAGGGGGCAGATACGCAGTATTTT. Its protein is CASSQVMQGADTQYF.

The sample holds a few counts of this clone. The V call is TRBV7-9, the J call TRBJ2-3; 9 positions match TRBD1. Germline V gives CDR1 SEHNR, CDR2 FQNEAQ (reference sequence). CDR3 length: 17 residues. Trimming removed 1 base from V and 8 bases from J; junction bases left unmatched: 13. This CDR3 is CASSLVRGRDRDVTQYF. DNA of the CDR3: TGTGCCAGCAGCTTAGTTAGAGGCCGGGACAGGGATGTTACGCAGTATTTT.

The chain links TRBV19 to TRBJ2-1; TRBD1 matches 8 bases. Trimming at V came to 8 bases and at J to 9 bases, leaving 9 bases not matched to a gene. This CDR3 is 13 amino acids long. In germline, CDR1 is LNHDA, CDR2 SQIVND (reference sequence). The DNA for the CDR3 is TGTGCCAGTCGTCAGGGGGCGCTCAGTGAGCAGTTCTTC. This sequence encodes CASRQGALSEQFF.

CDR3 in amino acids: CASSEGALDRVGRRDTSHQPQHF. The CDR3 DNA is TGTGCCAGCAGTGAAGGGGCCCTTGACAGGGTAGGACGCCGCGATACCTCACATCAGCCCCAGCATTTT. The chain has TRBV2 and TRBJ1-5, with 7 bases aligning to TRBD1. In germline, CDR1 is SNHLY, CDR2 FYNNEI. The CDR3 spans 23 residues. With 1 base clipped from V and 5 bases from J, the junction kept 29 bases outside the gene matches.

The CDR3 bases are TGTGCCAGCAGCTTAGCGCAGGGTAGGAACACTGAAGCTTTCTTT. This codes for CASSLAQGRNTEAFF. The rearrangement links TRBV7-6 to TRBJ1-1, with a tentative D call TRBD1 (5 bases). The length of the CDR3 is 15 residues. Germline CDR1 reads SGHVS; CDR2 reads FNYEAQ. The V end lost 0 bases, the J end lost 1 base, and 9 bases lay between the germline ends.

This clone was recorded a few times. The J gene is TRBJ1-1, the V gene TRBV28; D is uncertain. CDR1 is MDHEN, CDR2 SYDVKM, per germline. The length of the CDR3 is 15 residues. Trimming pared 3 bases from V and 5 bases from J, leaving 16 bases between. The CDR3 here is CASSFRTQRRTEAFF. CDR3 nucleotide sequence: TGTGCCAGCAGTTTTAGAACCCAAAGGCGGACTGAAGCTTTCTTT. Filled out from reference TRBV28 and TRBJ1-1, the complete variable domain reads DVKVTQSSRYLVKRTGEKVFLECVQDMDHENMFWYRQDPGLGLRLIYFSYDVKMKEKGDIPEGYSVSREKKERFSLILESASTNQTSMYLCASSFRTQRRTEAFFGQGTRLTVV.

The chain employs TRBV11-2 and TRBJ2-3; maybe TRBD1 (5 bases). CDR3 length equals 15 residues. V dropped 5 bases and J dropped 2 bases, with 14 bases sitting between them. From germline, CDR1 is SGHAT and CDR2 FQNNGV. The CDR3 region is CASSTRAGPTDTQYF. In DNA form, the CDR3 reads TGTGCCAGCAGCACAAGGGCAGGGCCCACAGATACGCAGTATTTT.

V and J are TRBV6-5 and TRBJ1-5; possibly TRBD1 for D (6 bases). The CDR3 extends over 16 amino acids. Germline CDR1 is MNHEY and CDR2 is SVGAGI. V lost 4 bases to trimming and J lost 6 bases, with 19 bases between them. CDR3 amino acids: CASSSIKNRASQPQHF. For the CDR3, the DNA is TGTGCCAGCAGTTCGATAAAAAACAGGGCTAGTCAGCCCCAGCATTTT.

This chain joins TRBV2 and TRBJ1-5, with D possibly TRBD1 on 5 matching bases. The CDR3 covers 13 residues. Germline lookup yields CDR1 SNHLY and CDR2 FYNNEI. Trimming cost V 4 bases and J 6 bases, with 10 bases left between them. CDR3 loop: CASSAPGGQPQHF. The CDR3 nucleotides are TGTGCCAGCAGTGCCCCGGGGGGTCAGCCCCAGCATTTT.

The chain uses TRBV27 and TRBJ1-1; no clear D. The germline V gene has CDR1 MNHEY and CDR2 SMNVEV (reference sequence). V was clipped by 7 bases and J by 4 bases, with 19 bases between them. The CDR3 contains 15 residues. CDR3 amino acids: CASTRSVGLFTEAFF. DNA for the CDR3: TGTGCCAGCACCCGATCCGTCGGTTTATTCACTGAAGCTTTCTTT.

The chain uses TRBV5-8 and TRBJ1-1; no firm D call. From germline, CDR1 is SGHTS and CDR2 YDEGEE. This CDR3 region has 17 residues. V was trimmed by 0 bases and J by 1 base, leaving 16 bases between them. The CDR3 DNA reads TGTGCCAGCAGCTTGGTCCGGTTTGGCAGACAGAACACTGAAGCTTTCTTT. Amino acids: CASSLVRFGRQNTEAFF.

CDR3 amino acids: CASSPKATAPREQFF. The CDR3 coding sequence is TGTGCCAGCAGCCCCAAGGCGACAGCGCCCAGAGAGCAGTTCTTC. This chain links TRBV7-3 with TRBJ2-1, with D perhaps matching TRBD1 (5 bases). Trimming shortened V by 5 bases and J by 10 bases, and 21 bases separated the two germline ends. Germline V gene lookup returns CDR1 SGHTA and CDR2 FQGTGA. The CDR3 is made up of 15 amino acids.

This rearrangement joins TRBV9 to TRBJ2-1; D is uncertain. The CDR3 is 15 residues long. V lost 4 bases and J 0 bases, leaving 11 bases between the germline ends. CDR1 SGDLS and CDR2 YYNGEE come from the germline V gene. The chain's CDR3 is CASSWSTGSYNEQFF. In nucleotides, the CDR3 is TGTGCCAGCAGCTGGTCGACGGGCTCCTACAATGAGCAGTTCTTC.

The rearrangement uses TRBV28 and TRBJ1-1; 8 nucleotides match TRBD1. Losses at the gene ends were 5 bases for V and 7 bases for J; bases not matched to a gene: 9. The V gene's germline CDR1 is MDHEN and CDR2 SYDVKM. This CDR3 region has 14 residues. The CDR3 region has the DNA TGTGCCAGCAGTCCCTCCGGGACAGGCCTTGAAGCTTTCTTT. Translated, it gives CASSPSGTGLEAFF.

The genes are TRBV27 and TRBJ1-2; D uncertain. V was clipped by 10 bases and J by 2 bases, with 17 bases between them. Germline V CDR1 and CDR2: MNHEY, SMNVEV (reference sequence). There are 14 residues in the CDR3. The CDR3 is CATSQFGPNYGYTF. The CDR3 bases are TGTGCCACCTCGCAGTTTGGTCCGAACTATGGCTACACCTTC.

This clone was counted a single time. The rearrangement joins TRBV4-2 to TRBJ1-6; D might be TRBD1 (5 bases). Trimming took 4 bases from V and 19 from J, leaving 14 bases between them. The CDR3 runs 11 residues. Germline V gene data show CDR1 as LGHNA and CDR2 as YNFKEQ. The CDR3 DNA reads as TGTGCCAGCAGCCGAGACAGTCGTATACACTTT. Protein sequence: CASSRDSRIHF.

The chain employs TRBV6-4 and TRBJ2-3; 7 bases map to TRBD1. After removal of 2 bases from V and 2 bases from J, the junction contained 4 bases not matched to a gene. Looked up from germline, CDR1 is MRHNA and CDR2 is SNTAGT. The CDR3 sequence is 15 residues long. CDR3 nucleotide sequence: TGTGCCAGCAGTGACCGGGACAGATCCACAGATACGCAGTATTTT. It codes for CASSDRDRSTDTQYF.

This chain links TRBV5-1 with TRBJ2-3, with a possible D match to TRBD2 (6 bases). Germline lookup yields CDR1 SGHRS and CDR2 YFSETQ. The CDR3 length is 15 residues. Trimming stripped 4 bases from V and 4 bases from J, with 16 bases between. The CDR3 sequence is CASSRLGGISDTQYF. The CDR3 DNA sequence: TGCGCCAGCAGCCGACTGGGCGGGATATCAGATACGCAGTATTTT.